This T cell receptor (beta chain) was sequenced in a study of T cells in Graves' hyperthyroidism and ophthalmopathy. Study in general: The initial diagnosis was the point when peripheral blood was collected, ahead of any treatment. Overall study results and limits: A model of 13 V-J features distinguished ophthalmopathy from stable hyperthyroidism.

TCR beta CDR3 sequences were amplified from RNA transcripts. A first-round RT-PCR of the TCR CDR3 used the HTBI primer set. From the multiplex PCR reads, TCRdb called clonotypes with MiXCR, one entry per CDR3 protein. This table holds under 350,000 distinct CDR3 sequences, 15% to 20% found once. Only a few counts were recorded for this clonotype. Antigen specificity is unknown. The CDR3 has 16 residues. Germline assignment: CDR1 SEHNR and CDR2 FQNEAQ (reference sequence). Trimming removed 5 bases from V and 1 base from J; junction bases left unmatched: 10. The PBMCs were sourced from fresh peripheral blood (around 9.3 ml).

Sequencing used blood. This clonotype was obtained from a woman between 50 and 59 years old with Graves' hyperthyroidism. The chain recombines TRBV7-9 with TRBJ2-5; 7 bases map to TRBD1. CDR3 DNA sequence: TGTGCCAGCAGCCGATTCCTGGGGACAGTCCAAGAGACCCAGTACTTC. Encoded protein: CASSRFLGTVQETQYF.